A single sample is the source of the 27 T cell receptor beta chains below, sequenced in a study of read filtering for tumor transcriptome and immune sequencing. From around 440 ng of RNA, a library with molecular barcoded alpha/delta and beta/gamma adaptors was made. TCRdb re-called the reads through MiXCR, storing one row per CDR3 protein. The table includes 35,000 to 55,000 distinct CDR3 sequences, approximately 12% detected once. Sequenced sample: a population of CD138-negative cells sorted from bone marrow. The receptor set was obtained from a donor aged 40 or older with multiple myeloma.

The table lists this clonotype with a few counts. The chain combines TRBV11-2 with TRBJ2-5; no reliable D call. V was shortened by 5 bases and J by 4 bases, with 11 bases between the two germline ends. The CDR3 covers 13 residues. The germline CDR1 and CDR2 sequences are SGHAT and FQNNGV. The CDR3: CASSPWASETQYF. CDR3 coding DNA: TGTGCCAGCAGCCCTTGGGCGTCAGAGACCCAGTACTTC.

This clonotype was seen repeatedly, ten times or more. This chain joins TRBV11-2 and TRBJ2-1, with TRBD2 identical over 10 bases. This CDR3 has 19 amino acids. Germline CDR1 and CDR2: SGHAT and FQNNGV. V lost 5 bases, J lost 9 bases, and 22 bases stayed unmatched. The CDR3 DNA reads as TGTGCCAGCAGCCCTTGGACGGAAACGTTTGGACTAGCGGCTGGTGAGCAGTTCTTC. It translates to CASSPWTETFGLAAGEQFF.

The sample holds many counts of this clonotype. The DNA of the CDR3 is TGCGCCAGCAGCCAAGAACTAGCGGGAGTTGGCGGGGAGCTGTTTTTT. Protein product: CASSQELAGVGGELFF. The J gene is TRBJ2-2, the V gene TRBV4-3; 11 bases are shared with TRBD2. Germline loops: CDR1 LGHNA, CDR2 YSLEER. Losses at the gene ends were 0 bases for V and 7 bases for J; bases not matched to a gene: 4. The CDR3 covers 16 residues.

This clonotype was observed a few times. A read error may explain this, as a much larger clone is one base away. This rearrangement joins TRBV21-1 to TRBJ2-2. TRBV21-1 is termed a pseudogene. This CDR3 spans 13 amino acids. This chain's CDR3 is CASRSAAVGELLF. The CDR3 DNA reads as TGTGCCAGCAGGTCGGCGGCTGTCGGGGAGCTGCTTTTT.

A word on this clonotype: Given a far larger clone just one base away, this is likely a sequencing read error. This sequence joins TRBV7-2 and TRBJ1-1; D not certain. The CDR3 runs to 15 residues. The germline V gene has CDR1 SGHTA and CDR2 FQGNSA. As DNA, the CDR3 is TGTGCCAGCAGCTTATTAGGCACGGGGAACACTGAAGCTTACTTT. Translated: CASSLLGTGNTEAYF.

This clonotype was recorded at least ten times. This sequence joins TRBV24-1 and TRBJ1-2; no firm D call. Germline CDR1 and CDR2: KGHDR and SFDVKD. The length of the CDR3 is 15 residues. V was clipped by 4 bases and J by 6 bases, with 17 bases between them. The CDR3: CATSDPLRPHDGYTF. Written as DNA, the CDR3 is TGTGCCACCAGTGACCCCCTCCGGCCCCATGATGGCTACACCTTC.

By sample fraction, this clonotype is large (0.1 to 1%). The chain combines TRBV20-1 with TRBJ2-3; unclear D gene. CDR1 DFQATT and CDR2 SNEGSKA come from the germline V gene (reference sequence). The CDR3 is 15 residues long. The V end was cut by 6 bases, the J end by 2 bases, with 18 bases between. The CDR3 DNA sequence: TGCAGTGCCAACCGCATAACGGAGTCCACAGATACGCAGTATTTT. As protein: CSANRITESTDTQYF.

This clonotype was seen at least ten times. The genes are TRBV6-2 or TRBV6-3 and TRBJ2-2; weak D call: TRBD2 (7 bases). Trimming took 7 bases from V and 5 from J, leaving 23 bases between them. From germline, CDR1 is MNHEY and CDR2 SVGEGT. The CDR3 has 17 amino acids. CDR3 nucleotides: TGTGCCAGCATCCCCTATAAGGCGGGGGCGGATACCGGGGAGCTGTTTTTT. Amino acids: CASIPYKAGADTGELFF.

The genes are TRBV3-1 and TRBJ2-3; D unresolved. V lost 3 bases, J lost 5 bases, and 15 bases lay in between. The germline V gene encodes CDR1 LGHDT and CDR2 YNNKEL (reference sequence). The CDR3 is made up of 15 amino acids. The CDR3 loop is CASSHHYPPGDTQYF. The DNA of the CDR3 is TGTGCCAGCAGCCACCATTACCCCCCGGGAGATACGCAGTATTTT.

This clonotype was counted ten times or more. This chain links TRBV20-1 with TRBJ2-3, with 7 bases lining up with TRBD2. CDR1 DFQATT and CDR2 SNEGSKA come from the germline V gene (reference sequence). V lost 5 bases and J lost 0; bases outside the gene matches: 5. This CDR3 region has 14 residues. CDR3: CSAPRLASTDTQYF. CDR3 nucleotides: TGCAGTGCTCCCCGACTAGCTAGCACAGATACGCAGTATTTT.

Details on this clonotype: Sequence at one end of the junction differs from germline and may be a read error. The CDR3 bases are TGCGTCAGCAGCCAACTACCGTCCGGAGCGGGAGAATGGGATGAGCAGTTCTTC. Encoded protein: CVSSQLPSGAGEWDEQFF. The chain joins TRBV4-3 to TRBJ2-1; 8 bases fit TRBD2. The CDR3 is made up of 18 amino acids. CDR1 is LGHNA, CDR2 YSLEER, per germline.

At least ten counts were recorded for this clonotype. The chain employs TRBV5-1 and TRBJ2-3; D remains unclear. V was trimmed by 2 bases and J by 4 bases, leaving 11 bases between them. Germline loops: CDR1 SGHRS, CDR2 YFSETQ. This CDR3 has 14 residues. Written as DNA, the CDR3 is TGCGCCAGCAGCTTAGGAGCAGGAGCAGATACGCAGTATTTT. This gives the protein CASSLGAGADTQYF.

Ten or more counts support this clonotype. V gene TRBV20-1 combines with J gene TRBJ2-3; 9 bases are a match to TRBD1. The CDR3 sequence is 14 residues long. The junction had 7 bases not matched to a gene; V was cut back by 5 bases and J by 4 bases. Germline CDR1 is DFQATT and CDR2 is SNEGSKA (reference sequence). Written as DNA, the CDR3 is TGCAGTGCTCTCTGGACAGGGGTCTCAGATACGCAGTATTTT. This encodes CSALWTGVSDTQYF.

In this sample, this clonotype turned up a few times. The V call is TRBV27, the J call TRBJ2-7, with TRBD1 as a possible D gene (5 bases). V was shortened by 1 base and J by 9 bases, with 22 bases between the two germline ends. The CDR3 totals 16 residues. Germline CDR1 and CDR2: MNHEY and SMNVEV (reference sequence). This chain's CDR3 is CASSLLRGGAGLRQYF. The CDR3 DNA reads TGTGCCAGCAGTTTATTAAGGGGCGGTGCCGGCCTACGGCAGTACTTC.

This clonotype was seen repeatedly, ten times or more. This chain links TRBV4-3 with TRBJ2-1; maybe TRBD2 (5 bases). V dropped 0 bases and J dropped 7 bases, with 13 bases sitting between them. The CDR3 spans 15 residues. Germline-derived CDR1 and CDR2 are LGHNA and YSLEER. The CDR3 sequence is CASSQDSGWRNEQFF. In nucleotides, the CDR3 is TGCGCCAGCAGCCAAGATTCAGGTTGGAGGAATGAGCAGTTCTTC.

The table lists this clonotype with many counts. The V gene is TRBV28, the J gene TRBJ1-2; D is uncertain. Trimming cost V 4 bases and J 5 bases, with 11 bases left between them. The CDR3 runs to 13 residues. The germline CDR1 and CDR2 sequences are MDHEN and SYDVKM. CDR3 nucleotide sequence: TGTGCCAGCAGTTCCCCCGTCGGATATGGCTACACCTTC. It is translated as CASSSPVGYGYTF.

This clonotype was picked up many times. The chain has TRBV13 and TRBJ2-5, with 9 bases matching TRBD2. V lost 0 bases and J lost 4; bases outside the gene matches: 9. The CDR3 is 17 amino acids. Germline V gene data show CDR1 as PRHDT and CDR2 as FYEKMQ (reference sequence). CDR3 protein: CASSLGSAGGPGETQYF. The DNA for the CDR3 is TGTGCCAGCAGCTTAGGGTCTGCGGGAGGGCCCGGAGAGACCCAGTACTTC.

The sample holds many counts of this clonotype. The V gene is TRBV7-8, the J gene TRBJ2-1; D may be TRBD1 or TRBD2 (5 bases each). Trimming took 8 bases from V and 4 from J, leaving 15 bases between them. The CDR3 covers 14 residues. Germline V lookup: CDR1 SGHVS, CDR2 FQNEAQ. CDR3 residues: CASRPRAGYNEQFF. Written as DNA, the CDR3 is TGTGCCAGCCGTCCGAGGGCAGGGTACAATGAGCAGTTCTTC. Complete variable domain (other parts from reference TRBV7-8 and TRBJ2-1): GAGVSQSPRYKVAKRGQDVALRCDPISGHVSLFWYQQALGQGPEFLTYFQNEAQLDKSGLPSDRFFAERPEGSVSTLKIQRTQQEDSAVYLCASRPRAGYNEQFFGPGTRLTVL.

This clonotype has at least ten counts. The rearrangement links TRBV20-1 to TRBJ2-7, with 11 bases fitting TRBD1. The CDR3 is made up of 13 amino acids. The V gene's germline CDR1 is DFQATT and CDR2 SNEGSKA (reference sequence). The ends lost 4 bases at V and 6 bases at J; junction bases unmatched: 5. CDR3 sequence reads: CSATTGTGGEQYF. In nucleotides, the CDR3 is TGCAGTGCTACCACCGGGACAGGGGGCGAGCAGTACTTC.

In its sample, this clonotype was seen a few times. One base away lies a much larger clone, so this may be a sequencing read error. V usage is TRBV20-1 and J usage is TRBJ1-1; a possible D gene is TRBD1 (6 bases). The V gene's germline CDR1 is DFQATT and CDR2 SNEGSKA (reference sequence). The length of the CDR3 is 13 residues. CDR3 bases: TGCAGTGCTAGGGACGCCCGGGACACTGAAGCTTCCTTT. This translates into CSARDARDTEASF.

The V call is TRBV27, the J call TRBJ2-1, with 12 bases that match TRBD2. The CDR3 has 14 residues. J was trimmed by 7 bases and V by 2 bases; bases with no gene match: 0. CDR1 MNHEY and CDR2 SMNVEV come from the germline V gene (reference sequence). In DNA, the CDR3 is TGTGCCAGCAGTTTAACTAGCGGGAGGAATGAGCAGTTCTTC. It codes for CASSLTSGRNEQFF.

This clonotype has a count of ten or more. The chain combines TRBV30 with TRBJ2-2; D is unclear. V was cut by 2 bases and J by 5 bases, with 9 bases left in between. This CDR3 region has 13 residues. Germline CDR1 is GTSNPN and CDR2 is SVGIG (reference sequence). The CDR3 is CAWSLSGTGELFF. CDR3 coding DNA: TGTGCCTGGAGTTTGAGTGGAACCGGGGAGCTGTTTTTT.

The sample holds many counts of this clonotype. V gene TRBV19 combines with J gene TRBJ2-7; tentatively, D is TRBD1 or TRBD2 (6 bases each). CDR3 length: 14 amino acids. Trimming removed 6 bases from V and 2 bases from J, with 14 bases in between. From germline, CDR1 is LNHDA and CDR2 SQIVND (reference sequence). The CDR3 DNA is TGTGCCAGTAGGCGGGACACCTCTACCTACGAGCAGTACTTC. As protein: CASRRDTSTYEQYF.

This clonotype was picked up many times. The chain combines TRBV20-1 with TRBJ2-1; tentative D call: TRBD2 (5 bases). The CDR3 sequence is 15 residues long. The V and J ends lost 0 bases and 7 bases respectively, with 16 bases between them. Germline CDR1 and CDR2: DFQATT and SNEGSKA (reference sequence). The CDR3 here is CSARDPATRRNEQFF. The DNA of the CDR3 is TGCAGTGCTAGAGATCCCGCCACCCGGAGGAATGAGCAGTTCTTC.

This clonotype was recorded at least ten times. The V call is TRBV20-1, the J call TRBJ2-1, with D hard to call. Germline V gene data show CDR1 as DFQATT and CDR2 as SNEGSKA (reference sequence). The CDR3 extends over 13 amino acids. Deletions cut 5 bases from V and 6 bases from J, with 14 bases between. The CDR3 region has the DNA TGCAGTGCTGGTTGTTATCTAGGCAATGAGCAGTTCTTC. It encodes CSAGCYLGNEQFF.

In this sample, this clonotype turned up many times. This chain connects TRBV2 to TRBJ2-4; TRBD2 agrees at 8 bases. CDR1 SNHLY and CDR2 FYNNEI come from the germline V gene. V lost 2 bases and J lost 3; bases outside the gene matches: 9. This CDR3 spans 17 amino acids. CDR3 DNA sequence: TGTGCCAGCAGTGAAACGGGGACTAGAAGGGTCAAAAACATTCAGTACTTC. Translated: CASSETGTRRVKNIQYF.

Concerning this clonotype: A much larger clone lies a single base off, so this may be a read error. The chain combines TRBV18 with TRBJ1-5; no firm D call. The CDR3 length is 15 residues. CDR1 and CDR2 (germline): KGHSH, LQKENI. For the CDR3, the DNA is TGTGCCAGCTCACGTTCCGGACCAGAGAATCAGCCCCAGCGTTTT. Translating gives CASSRSGPENQPQRF.